This T cell receptor (beta chain) comes out of a study of cytomegalovirus exposure and HLA in healthy donors. About the study: In an early release, HLA-typed donors contributed 90 million or so unique TCR sequences.

The PCR made use of 60 Vbeta and 13 Jbeta primers. As processed by the authors: Per a later analysis, the number of unique TCR beta chains was roughly 87 million, of which 9 million to 12 million were shared. Here immunoSEQ multiplex PCR was the method, and the copy in TCRdb shows in-frame clones only, minus some. V, J and clone size were drawn from that table, and D and trimming were deduced from the DNA. Counted here are approximately 81,000 clones, 70% to 80% occurring once; the ten biggest clones make up 2.5% to 3.5%. V was shortened by 3 bases and J by 3 bases, with 13 bases between the two germline ends. CDR3 length: 14 amino acids. Germline CDR1 and CDR2: SQVTM and ANQGSEA.

V and J are TRBV29-1 and TRBJ2-3, with a tentative D call TRBD2 (6 bases). The material sequenced was PBMCs. The source is a man aged 45-65 years in good health and CMV-seropositive. The CDR3, as DNA: TGCAGCGTTGATGGCGGGACGTCGACAGATACGCAGTATTTT. This codes for CSVDGGTSTDTQYF.